Following are 28 T cell receptor beta chains from one sample sequenced in a study of technical replicates of blood from a handful of donors. Clones were read by immunoSEQ multiplex PCR, and TCRdb kept only the in-frame ones, dropping some. Of about 100,000 clones detected, about 96% appear once; the ten largest clones hold under 0.45%. The source material was T cells isolated from PBMCs. These receptor sequences come from a human donor in good health.

This clone occurred once. V is TRBV5-5 and J is TRBJ1-2; the match to TRBD1 covers 7 bases. The CDR3 runs to 14 residues. Germline V gene data show CDR1 as SGHKS and CDR2 as YYEKEE (reference sequence). J lost 4 bases, V lost 0 bases, and 3 bases had no gene match. CDR3 protein: CASSLGDRPYGYTF. The CDR3 DNA reads TGTGCCAGCAGCTTGGGGGACAGACCCTATGGCTACACCTTC.

This sequence joins TRBV30 and TRBJ2-7, with 7 bases that match TRBD2. This CDR3 contains 11 residues. The germline gives CDR1 GTSNPN, CDR2 SVGIG (reference sequence). DNA of the CDR3: TGTGCTGCAGCGGGAAAGCACGAGCAGTACTTC. Protein sequence: CAAAGKHEQYF.

V and J are TRBV19 and TRBJ2-7; 8 bases line up with TRBD1. The CDR3 has 15 residues. Germline assignment: CDR1 LNHDA and CDR2 SQIVND (reference sequence). V lost 4 bases and J lost 3; bases outside the gene matches: 8. In DNA form, the CDR3 reads TGTGCCAGTAGTACAGGGACAGGCCTATTCTACGAGCAGTACTTC. Its translation is CASSTGTGLFYEQYF.

The chain couples TRBV2 to TRBJ2-4; the D is unclear. Trimming cost V 8 bases and J 6 bases, with 8 bases left between them. This CDR3 is 11 amino acids long. From germline, CDR1 is SNHLY and CDR2 FYNNEI. CDR3 sequence reads: CASCYGNIQYF. The CDR3 DNA sequence: TGTGCCAGCTGTTACGGAAACATTCAGTACTTC.

The chain couples TRBV5-1 to TRBJ2-5, with D uncertain. CDR1 SGHRS and CDR2 YFSETQ come from the germline V gene. The V gene lost 1 base and the J gene lost 3 bases, with 4 bases spanning the gap. This CDR3 comprises 12 residues. CDR3 sequence reads: CASSLFEETQYF. The CDR3 DNA is TGCGCCAGCAGCTTGTTCGAAGAGACCCAGTACTTC.

This rearrangement joins TRBV29-1 to TRBJ2-3; tentative D call: TRBD2 (6 bases). Germline V gene data show CDR1 as SQVTM and CDR2 as ANQGSEA. This CDR3 region has 11 residues. The CDR3 loop reads CSYKRADTQYF. Written as DNA, the CDR3 is TGCAGTTATAAGCGGGCAGATACGCAGTATTTT.

The genes are TRBV4-3 and TRBJ2-3; D not certain. Trimming left V 1 base short and J 0 bases short, with 8 bases between. The CDR3 extends over 15 amino acids. Germline V CDR1 and CDR2: LGHNA, YSLEER. CDR3 loop: CASSQGAPSTDTQYF. CDR3 nucleotides: TGCGCCAGCAGCCAAGGAGCGCCTAGCACAGATACGCAGTATTTT.

This clone has a handful of counts. CDR3 in DNA: TGCAGTGCTTCCGTACGGACTGAAGCTTTCTTT. Amino acid sequence: CSASVRTEAFF. The chain couples TRBV20-1 to TRBJ1-1; no clear D gene. CDR1 is DFQATT and CDR2 is SNEGSKA in the germline V gene (reference sequence). This CDR3 contains 11 residues. Trimming shortened V by 5 bases and J by 5 bases, and 9 bases separated the two germline ends.

The V gene is TRBV6-6, the J gene TRBJ2-7, with 8 bases that match TRBD1. The germline V gene has CDR1 MNHNY and CDR2 SVGAGI (reference sequence). The CDR3 has 15 amino acids. V shed 2 bases, J shed 6 bases, and the junction held 9 bases outside the gene matches. DNA for the CDR3: TGTGCCAGCAGTTACCTAGGGACAGGCCGCCTCGAGCAGTACTTC. Protein: CASSYLGTGRLEQYF.

The chain recombines TRBV6-7 with TRBJ1-2; D possibly corresponds to TRBD1 (5 bases). TRBV6-7 is placed among ORFs of uncertain function. The CDR3 runs 12 residues. Trimming stripped 2 bases from V and 4 bases from J, with 5 bases between. CDR3 bases: TGTGCCAGCAGTTACAGGGGCTATGGCTACACCTTC. It encodes CASSYRGYGYTF.

The chain carries TRBV29-1 and TRBJ2-7, with 9 bases aligning to TRBD1. This CDR3 contains 13 residues. Germline CDR1 SQVTM, CDR2 ANQGSEA. With V trimmed by 5 bases and J by 3 bases, 5 bases remained unmatched. CDR3 sequence (DNA): TGCAGCGTTACAGGGGGCAAGGGCTACGAGCAGTACTTC. This sequence encodes CSVTGGKGYEQYF.

The chain recombines TRBV4-1 with TRBJ2-2; 8 bases fit TRBD2. The germline V gene has CDR1 MGHRA and CDR2 YSYEKL. CDR3 length equals 17 residues. J was trimmed by 7 bases and V by 1 base; bases with no gene match: 11. The CDR3 sequence: CASSQAPGLGHGGELFF. Here the CDR3 DNA reads TGCGCCAGCAGCCAAGCACCGGGACTAGGACATGGCGGGGAGCTGTTTTTT.

The chain couples TRBV30 to TRBJ2-1, with 10 bases aligning to TRBD2. After removal of 0 bases from V and 8 bases from J, the junction contained 7 bases not matched to a gene. The CDR3 extends over 15 amino acids. Germline V lookup: CDR1 GTSNPN, CDR2 SVGIG (reference sequence). For the CDR3, the DNA is TGTGCCTGGAGTGTAGGAGCGGGGGGGGTGGATGAGCAGTTCTTC. Encoded protein: CAWSVGAGGVDEQFF.

The genes are TRBV5-1 and TRBJ2-1; the match to TRBD2 covers 14 bases. CDR3 length: 19 residues. Germline V lookup: CDR1 SGHRS, CDR2 YFSETQ. The J segment lost 0 bases and the V segment lost 0 bases, leaving 5 bases of the junction unmatched. This CDR3 is CASSLGLAGGPSSYNEQFF. CDR3 nucleotide sequence: TGCGCCAGCAGCTTGGGACTAGCGGGAGGGCCTAGCTCCTACAATGAGCAGTTCTTC.

This chain uses TRBV12-5 with TRBJ1-1; tentative D call: TRBD1 (5 bases). This CDR3 comprises 13 residues. Germline CDR1 LGHNT, CDR2 FRNRAP. Between the trimmed V and J ends, which lost 3 bases and 4 bases, there was a span of 9 bases. CDR3 in DNA: TGTGCTAGTGGTTTTGACAGTTTCACTGAAGCTTTCTTT. It yields the protein CASGFDSFTEAFF.

The chain employs TRBV5-4 and TRBJ1-1; 7 nucleotides agree with TRBD1. Unmatched junction bases numbered 10, after V lost 4 bases and J lost 4 bases. The CDR3 length is 15 residues. Germline assignment: CDR1 SGHNT and CDR2 YYREEE (reference sequence). The CDR3 spells CASSQRGPRGTEAFF. Written as DNA, the CDR3 is TGTGCCAGCAGCCAGAGGGGGCCGAGGGGCACTGAAGCTTTCTTT. Full variable domain (outside the CDR3, taken from reference TRBV5-4 and TRBJ1-1): ETGVTQSPTHLIKTRGQQVTLRCSSQSGHNTVSWYQQALGQGPQFIFQYYREEENGRGNFPPRFSGLQFPNYSSELNVNALELDDSALYLCASSQRGPRGTEAFFGQGTRLTVV.

The J gene is TRBJ1-2, the V gene TRBV7-9; the D is unclear. Trimming cost V 2 bases and J 0 bases, with 4 bases left between them. This CDR3 contains 13 residues. Germline lookup yields CDR1 SEHNR and CDR2 FQNEAQ (reference sequence). The CDR3 nucleotides are TGTGCCAGCAGCTTAAACACTAACTATGGCTACACCTTC. Its translation is CASSLNTNYGYTF. The variable domain in full, completed from reference TRBV7-9 and TRBJ1-2, reads DTGVSQNPRHKITKRGQNVTFRCDPISEHNRLYWYRQTLGQGPEFLTYFQNEAQLEKSRLLSDRFSAERPKGSFSTLEIQRTEQGDSAMYLCASSLNTNYGYTFGSGTRLTVV.

The chain links TRBV6-5 to TRBJ2-1, with 7 bases matching TRBD2. Looked up from germline, CDR1 is MNHEY and CDR2 is SVGAGI. The J segment lost 3 bases and the V segment lost 4 bases, leaving 6 bases of the junction unmatched. The CDR3 sequence is 15 residues long. CDR3 region: CASSSGGSVYNEQFF. CDR3 bases: TGTGCCAGCAGTTCTGGCGGGAGTGTCTACAATGAGCAGTTCTTC.

The V and J genes are TRBV4-1 and TRBJ2-2; 8 nucleotides line up with TRBD1. Trimming at V came to 4 bases and at J to 4 bases, leaving 5 bases not matched to a gene. From germline, CDR1 is MGHRA and CDR2 YSYEKL. The CDR3 runs to 15 residues. CDR3 sequence reads: CASSLGTGFTGELFF. CDR3 DNA: TGCGCCAGCAGCCTCGGGACAGGCTTCACCGGGGAGCTGTTTTTT.

The chain's CDR3 is CASIEAPGAFF. The CDR3 bases are TGTGCCAGCATAGAGGCCCCAGGGGCTTTCTTT. V usage is TRBV6-1 and J usage is TRBJ1-1, with a weak D call TRBD1 (5 bases). Germline CDR1 is MNHNS and CDR2 is SASEGT. There are 11 residues in the CDR3. V shed 7 bases and J shed 11 bases, with 14 bases lying between them.

CDR3: CASSEAGTPLQPQHF. The DNA of the CDR3 is TGTGCCAGCAGCGAAGCCGGGACACCTCTGCAGCCCCAGCATTTT. V gene TRBV7-8 combines with J gene TRBJ1-5, with TRBD1 as a possible D gene (6 bases). The V gene lost 5 bases and the J gene lost 7 bases, with 18 bases spanning the gap. There are 15 residues in the CDR3. Germline lookup yields CDR1 SGHVS and CDR2 FQNEAQ.

The chain combines TRBV4-3 with TRBJ2-2; D remains ambiguous. Germline CDR1 is LGHNA and CDR2 is YSLEER. V dropped 0 bases and J dropped 1 base, with 15 bases sitting between them. CDR3 length: 18 residues. CDR3 DNA: TGCGCCAGCAGCCAAGATAGGTGGCGACAACTGAACACCGGGGAGCTGTTTTTT. It yields the protein CASSQDRWRQLNTGELFF.

The rearrangement uses TRBV28 and TRBJ2-3, with 10 bases lining up with TRBD1. With 4 bases clipped from V and 6 bases from J, the junction kept 13 bases outside the gene matches. CDR1 MDHEN and CDR2 SYDVKM come from the germline V gene. The CDR3 has 17 amino acids. In nucleotides, the CDR3 is TGTGCCAGCAGTTCCCCAACCGGGACAGGGGTCACCGATACGCAGTATTTT. Translated: CASSSPTGTGVTDTQYF.

The chain recombines TRBV14 with TRBJ1-1; weak D call: TRBD1 (5 bases). CDR1 and CDR2 (germline): SGHDN, FVKESK. V was clipped by 4 bases and J by 11 bases, with 17 bases between them. The CDR3 consists of 13 residues. As DNA, the CDR3 is TGTGCCAGCAGCCGGTGGACATCGGTGGGGGCTTTCTTT. Translating gives CASSRWTSVGAFF. Using reference TRBV14 and TRBJ1-1 for the parts outside the CDR3, the full variable domain is EAGVTQFPSHSVIEKGQTVTLRCDPISGHDNLYWYRRVMGKEIKFLLHFVKESKQDESGMPNNRFLAERTGGTYSTLKVQPAELEDSGVYFCASSRWTSVGAFFGQGTRLTVV.

The chain carries TRBV19 and TRBJ2-1, with 10 bases matching TRBD2. The CDR3 covers 15 residues. The junction had 1 base not matched to a gene; V was cut back by 3 bases and J by 2 bases. Germline loops: CDR1 LNHDA, CDR2 SQIVND (reference sequence). In DNA, the CDR3 is TGTGCCAGTAGTATGGGACTAGCGCCCTACAATGAGCAGTTCTTC. This sequence encodes CASSMGLAPYNEQFF.

The V gene is TRBV5-1, the J gene TRBJ2-1; the match to TRBD2 covers 8 bases. CDR1 is SGHRS, CDR2 YFSETQ, per germline. The CDR3 length is 14 residues. After removal of 5 bases from V and 4 bases from J, the junction contained 5 bases not matched to a gene. The CDR3 sequence: CASRETSGYNEQFF. CDR3 DNA: TGCGCCAGCAGGGAAACTAGCGGTTACAATGAGCAGTTCTTC.

The chain employs TRBV11-2 and TRBJ2-7, with D possibly TRBD2 on 6 matching bases. Per germline, CDR1 SGHAT and CDR2 FQNNGV. Trimming removed 5 bases from V and 4 bases from J, with 12 bases in between. This CDR3 comprises 13 residues. The CDR3 reads CASSQGLPYEQYF. The CDR3 DNA sequence: TGTGCCAGCAGCCAGGGACTCCCATACGAGCAGTACTTC.

This clone came up once. This chain uses TRBV10-3 with TRBJ2-1; TRBD2 matches at 11 bases. With V trimmed by 4 bases and J by 0 bases, 2 bases remained unmatched. The CDR3 has 16 amino acids. The germline V gene encodes CDR1 ENHRY and CDR2 SYGVKD. The DNA for the CDR3 is TGTGCCATCAGTGGACTAGCGGGAAGCTCCTACAATGAGCAGTTCTTC. This translates into CAISGLAGSSYNEQFF.